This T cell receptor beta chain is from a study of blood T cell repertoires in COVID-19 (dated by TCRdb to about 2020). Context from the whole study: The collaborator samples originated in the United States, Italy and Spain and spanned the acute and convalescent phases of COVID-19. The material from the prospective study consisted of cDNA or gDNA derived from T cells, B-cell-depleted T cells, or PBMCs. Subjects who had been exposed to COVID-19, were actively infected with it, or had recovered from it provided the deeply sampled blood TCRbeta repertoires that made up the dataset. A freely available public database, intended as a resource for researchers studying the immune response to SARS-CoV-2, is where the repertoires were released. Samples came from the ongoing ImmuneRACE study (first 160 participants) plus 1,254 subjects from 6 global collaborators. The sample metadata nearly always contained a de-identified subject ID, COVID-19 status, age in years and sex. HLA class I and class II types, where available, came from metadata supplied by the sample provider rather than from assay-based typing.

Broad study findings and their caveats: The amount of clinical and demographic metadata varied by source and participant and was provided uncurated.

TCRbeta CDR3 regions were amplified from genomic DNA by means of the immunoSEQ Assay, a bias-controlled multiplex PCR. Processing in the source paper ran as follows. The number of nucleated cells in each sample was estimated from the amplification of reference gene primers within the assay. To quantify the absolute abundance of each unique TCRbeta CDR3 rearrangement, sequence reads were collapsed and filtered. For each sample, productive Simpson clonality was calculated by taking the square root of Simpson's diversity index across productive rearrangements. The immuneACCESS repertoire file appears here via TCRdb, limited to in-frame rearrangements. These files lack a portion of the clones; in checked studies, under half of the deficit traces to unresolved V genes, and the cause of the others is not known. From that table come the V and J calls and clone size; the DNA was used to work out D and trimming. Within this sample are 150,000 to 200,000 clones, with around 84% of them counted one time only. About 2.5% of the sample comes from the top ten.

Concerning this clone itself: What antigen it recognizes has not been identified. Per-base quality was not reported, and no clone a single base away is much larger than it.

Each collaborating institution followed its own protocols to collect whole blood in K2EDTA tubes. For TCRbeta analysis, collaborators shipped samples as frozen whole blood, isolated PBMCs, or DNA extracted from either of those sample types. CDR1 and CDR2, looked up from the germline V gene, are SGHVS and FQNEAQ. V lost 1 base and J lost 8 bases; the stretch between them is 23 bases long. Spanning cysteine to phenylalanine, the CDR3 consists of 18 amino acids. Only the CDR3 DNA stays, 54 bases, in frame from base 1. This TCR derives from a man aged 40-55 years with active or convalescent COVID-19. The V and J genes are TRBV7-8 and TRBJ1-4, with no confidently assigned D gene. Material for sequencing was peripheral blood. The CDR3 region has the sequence CASSLVRSGMEGSEKLFF. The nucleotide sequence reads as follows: TGTGCCAGCAGCTTAGTCAGGTCCGGGATGGAAGGTAGCGAAAAACTGTTTTTT. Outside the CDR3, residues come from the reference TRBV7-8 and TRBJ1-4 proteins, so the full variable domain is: GAGVSQSPRYKVAKRGQDVALRCDPISGHVSLFWYQQALGQGPEFLTYFQNEAQLDKSGLPSDRFFAERPEGSVSTLKIQRTQQEDSAVYLCASSLVRSGMEGSEKLFFGSGTQLSVL.